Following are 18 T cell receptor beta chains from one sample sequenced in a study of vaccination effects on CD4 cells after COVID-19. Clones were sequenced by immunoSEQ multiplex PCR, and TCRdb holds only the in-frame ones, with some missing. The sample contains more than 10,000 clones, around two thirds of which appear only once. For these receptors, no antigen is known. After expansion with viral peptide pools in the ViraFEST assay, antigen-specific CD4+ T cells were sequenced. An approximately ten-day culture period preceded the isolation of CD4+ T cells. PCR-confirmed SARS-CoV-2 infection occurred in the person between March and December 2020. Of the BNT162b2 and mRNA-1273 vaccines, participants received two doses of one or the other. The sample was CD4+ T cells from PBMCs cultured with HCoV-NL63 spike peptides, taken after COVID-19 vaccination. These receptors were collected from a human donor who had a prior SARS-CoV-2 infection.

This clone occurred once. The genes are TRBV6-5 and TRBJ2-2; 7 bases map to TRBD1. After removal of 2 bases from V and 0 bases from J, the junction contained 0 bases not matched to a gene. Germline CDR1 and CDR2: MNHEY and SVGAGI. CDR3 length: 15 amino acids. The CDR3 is CASSYGTANTGELFF. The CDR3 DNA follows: TGTGCCAGCAGTTACGGGACAGCGAACACCGGGGAGCTGTTTTTT.

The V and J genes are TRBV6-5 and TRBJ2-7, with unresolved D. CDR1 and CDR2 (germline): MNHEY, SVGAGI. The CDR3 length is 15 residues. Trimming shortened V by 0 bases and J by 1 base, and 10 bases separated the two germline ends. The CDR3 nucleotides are TGTGCCAGCAGTTACTCGGTGCTCGGGTCCTACGAGCAGTACTTC. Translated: CASSYSVLGSYEQYF.

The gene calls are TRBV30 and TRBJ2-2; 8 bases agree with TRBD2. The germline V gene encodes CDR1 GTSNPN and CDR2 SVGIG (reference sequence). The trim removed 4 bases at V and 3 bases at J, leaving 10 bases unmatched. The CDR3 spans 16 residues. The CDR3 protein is CAWTLAREVYTGELFF. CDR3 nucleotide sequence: TGTGCCTGGACGCTAGCGCGGGAGGTGTACACCGGGGAGCTGTTTTTT.

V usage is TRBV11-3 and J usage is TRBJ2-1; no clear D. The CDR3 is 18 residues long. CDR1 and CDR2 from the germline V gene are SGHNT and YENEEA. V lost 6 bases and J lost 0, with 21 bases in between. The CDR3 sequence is CASSPNWWDRDSYNEQFF. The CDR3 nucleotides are TGTGCCAGCAGTCCGAATTGGTGGGATAGGGACTCCTACAATGAGCAGTTCTTC.

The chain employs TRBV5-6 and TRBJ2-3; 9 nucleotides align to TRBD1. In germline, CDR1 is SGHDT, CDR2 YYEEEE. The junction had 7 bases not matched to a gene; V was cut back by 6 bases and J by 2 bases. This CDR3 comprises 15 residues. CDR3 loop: CASTRGQGNTDTQYF. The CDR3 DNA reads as TGTGCCAGCACTCGGGGACAGGGCAACACAGATACGCAGTATTTT.

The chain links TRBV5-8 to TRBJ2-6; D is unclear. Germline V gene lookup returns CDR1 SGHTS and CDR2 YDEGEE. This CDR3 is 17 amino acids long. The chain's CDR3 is CVTNPGHYYSGANVLTF. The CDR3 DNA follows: TGTGTTACGAATCCGGGCCACTACTACTCTGGGGCCAACGTCCTGACTTTC.

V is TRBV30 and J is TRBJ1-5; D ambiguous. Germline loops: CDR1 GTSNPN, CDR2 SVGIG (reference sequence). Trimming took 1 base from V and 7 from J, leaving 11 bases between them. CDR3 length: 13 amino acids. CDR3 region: CAWSGGLYQPQHF. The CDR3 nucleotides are TGTGCCTGGAGTGGAGGGTTATACCAGCCCCAGCATTTT.

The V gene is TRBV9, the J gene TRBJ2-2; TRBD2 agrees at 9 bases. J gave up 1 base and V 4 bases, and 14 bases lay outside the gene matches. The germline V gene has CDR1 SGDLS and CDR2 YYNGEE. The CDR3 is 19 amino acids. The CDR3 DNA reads TGTGCCAGCAGCCCCACGTCGGGACTAGCTAGACAGAACACCGGGGAGCTGTTTTTT. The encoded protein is CASSPTSGLARQNTGELFF.

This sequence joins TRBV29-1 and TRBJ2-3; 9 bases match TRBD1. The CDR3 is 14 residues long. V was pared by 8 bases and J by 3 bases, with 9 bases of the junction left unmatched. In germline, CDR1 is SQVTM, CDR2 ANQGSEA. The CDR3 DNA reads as TGCAGCATGGGGAGGGGACAGGGAACAGATACGCAGTATTTT. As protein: CSMGRGQGTDTQYF.

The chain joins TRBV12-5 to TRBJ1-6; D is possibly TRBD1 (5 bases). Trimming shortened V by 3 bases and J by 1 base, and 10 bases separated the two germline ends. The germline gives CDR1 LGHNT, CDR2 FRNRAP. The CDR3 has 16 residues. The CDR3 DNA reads TGTGCTAGTGGTTTCAGGGCGAGGTCCTATAATTCACCCCTCCACTTT. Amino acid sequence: CASGFRARSYNSPLHF.

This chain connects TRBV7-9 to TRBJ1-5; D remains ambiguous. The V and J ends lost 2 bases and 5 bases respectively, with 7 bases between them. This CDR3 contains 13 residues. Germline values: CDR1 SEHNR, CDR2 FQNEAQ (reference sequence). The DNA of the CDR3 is TGTGCCAGCAGCTTATTCAGCGATCAGCCCCAGCATTTT. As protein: CASSLFSDQPQHF. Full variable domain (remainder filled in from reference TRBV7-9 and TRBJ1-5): DTGVSQNPRHKITKRGQNVTFRCDPISEHNRLYWYRQTLGQGPEFLTYFQNEAQLEKSRLLSDRFSAERPKGSFSTLEIQRTEQGDSAMYLCASSLFSDQPQHFGDGTRLSIL.

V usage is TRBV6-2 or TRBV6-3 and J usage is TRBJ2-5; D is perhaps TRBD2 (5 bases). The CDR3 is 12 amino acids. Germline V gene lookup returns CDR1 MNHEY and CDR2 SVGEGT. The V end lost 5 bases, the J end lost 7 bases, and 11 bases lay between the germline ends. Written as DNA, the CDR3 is TGTGCCAGCAGTGTCGAGGGTTGGACCCAGTACTTC. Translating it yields CASSVEGWTQYF.

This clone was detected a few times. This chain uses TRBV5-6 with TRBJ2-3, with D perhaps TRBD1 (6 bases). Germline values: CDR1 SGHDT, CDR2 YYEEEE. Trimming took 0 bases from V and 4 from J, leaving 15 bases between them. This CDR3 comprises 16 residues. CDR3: CASSLVSGGRADTQYF. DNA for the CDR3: TGTGCCAGCAGCTTGGTTTCTGGGGGCAGGGCAGATACGCAGTATTTT.

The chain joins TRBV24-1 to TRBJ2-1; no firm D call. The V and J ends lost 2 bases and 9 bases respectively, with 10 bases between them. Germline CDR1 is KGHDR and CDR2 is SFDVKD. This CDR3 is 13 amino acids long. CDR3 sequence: CATSDSRSAEQFF. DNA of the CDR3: TGTGCCACCAGTGATTCCAGATCCGCTGAGCAGTTCTTC.

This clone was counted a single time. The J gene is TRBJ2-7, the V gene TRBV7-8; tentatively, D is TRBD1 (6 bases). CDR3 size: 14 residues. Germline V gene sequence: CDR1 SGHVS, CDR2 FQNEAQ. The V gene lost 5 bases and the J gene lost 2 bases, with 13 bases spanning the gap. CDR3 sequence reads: CASSLRDTTYEQYF. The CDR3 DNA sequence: TGTGCCAGCAGCCTAAGGGACACCACCTACGAGCAGTACTTC.

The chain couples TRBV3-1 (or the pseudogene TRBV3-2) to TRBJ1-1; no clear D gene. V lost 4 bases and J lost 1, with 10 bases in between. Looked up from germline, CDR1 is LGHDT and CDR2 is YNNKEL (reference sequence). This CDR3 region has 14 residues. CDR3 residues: CASSLLPENTEAFF. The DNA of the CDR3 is TGTGCCAGCAGCCTCCTTCCAGAGAACACTGAAGCTTTCTTT.

This chain's CDR3 is CASSRPGQGASGELFF. The CDR3, as DNA: TGTGCCAGCTCCCGACCGGGACAGGGGGCCTCCGGGGAGCTGTTTTTT. The chain employs TRBV18 and TRBJ2-2, with 12 bases that match TRBD1. Germline CDR1 KGHSH, CDR2 LQKENI. With 6 bases clipped from V and 6 bases from J, the junction kept 8 bases outside the gene matches. The CDR3 length is 16 residues.

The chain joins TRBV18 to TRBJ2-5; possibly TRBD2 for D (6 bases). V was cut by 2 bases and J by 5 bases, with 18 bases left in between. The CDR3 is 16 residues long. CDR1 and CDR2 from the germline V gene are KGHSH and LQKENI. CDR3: CASSPGGPTTGETQYF. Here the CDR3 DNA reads TGTGCCAGCTCACCAGGAGGGCCCACCACGGGCGAGACCCAGTACTTC.